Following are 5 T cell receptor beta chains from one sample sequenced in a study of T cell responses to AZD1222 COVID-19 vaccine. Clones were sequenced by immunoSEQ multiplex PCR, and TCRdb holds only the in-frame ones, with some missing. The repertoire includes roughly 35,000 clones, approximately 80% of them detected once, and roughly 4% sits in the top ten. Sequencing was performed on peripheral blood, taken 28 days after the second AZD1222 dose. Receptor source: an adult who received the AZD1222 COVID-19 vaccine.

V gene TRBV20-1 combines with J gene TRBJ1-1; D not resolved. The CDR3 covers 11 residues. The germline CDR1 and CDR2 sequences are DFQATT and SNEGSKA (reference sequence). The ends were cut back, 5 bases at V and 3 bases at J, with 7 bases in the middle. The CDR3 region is CSAPTDTEAFF. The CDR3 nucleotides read TGCAGTGCTCCCACCGACACTGAAGCTTTCTTT.

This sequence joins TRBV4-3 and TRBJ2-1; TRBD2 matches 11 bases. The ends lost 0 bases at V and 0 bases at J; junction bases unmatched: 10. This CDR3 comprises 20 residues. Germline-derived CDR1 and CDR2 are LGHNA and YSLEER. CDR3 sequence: CASSQELAGANSFSYNEQFF. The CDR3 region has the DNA TGCGCCAGCAGCCAAGAACTAGCGGGAGCAAATTCATTCTCCTACAATGAGCAGTTCTTC.

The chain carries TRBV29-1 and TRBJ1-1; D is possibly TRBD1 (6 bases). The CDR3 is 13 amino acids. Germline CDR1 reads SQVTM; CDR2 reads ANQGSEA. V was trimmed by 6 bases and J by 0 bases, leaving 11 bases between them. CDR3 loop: CSVPGHVNTEAFF. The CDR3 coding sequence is TGCAGCGTCCCGGGACATGTGAACACTGAAGCTTTCTTT. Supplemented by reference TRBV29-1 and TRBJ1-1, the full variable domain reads SAVISQKPSRDICQRGTSLTIQCQVDSQVTMMFWYRQQPGQSLTLIATANQGSEATYESGFVIDKFPISRPNLTFSTLTVSNMSPEDSSIYLCSVPGHVNTEAFFGQGTRLTVV.

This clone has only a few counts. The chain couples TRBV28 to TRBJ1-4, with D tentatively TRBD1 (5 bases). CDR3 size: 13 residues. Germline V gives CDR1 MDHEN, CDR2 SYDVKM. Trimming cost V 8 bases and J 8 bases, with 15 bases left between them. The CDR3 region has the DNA TGTGCCAGCTCCGGCAGGGTCGGGGAAAAACTGTTTTTT. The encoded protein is CASSGRVGEKLFF.

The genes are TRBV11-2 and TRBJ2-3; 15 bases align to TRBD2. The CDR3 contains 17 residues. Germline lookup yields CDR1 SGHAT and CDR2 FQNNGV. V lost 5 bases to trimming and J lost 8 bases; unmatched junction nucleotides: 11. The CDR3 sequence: CASSPPGLAGGVGTQYF. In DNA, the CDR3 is TGTGCCAGCAGCCCCCCGGGACTAGCGGGGGGTGTGGGTACGCAGTATTTT.